This T cell receptor (beta chain) was observed in a study of T-cell memory formation after mild COVID-19. Germline loops: CDR1 SGHRS, CDR2 YFSETQ. The CDR3 extends over 15 amino acids. The V gene lost 2 bases and the J gene lost 2 bases, with 10 bases spanning the gap. TCRdb itself ran the 5' RACE reads through MiXCR, one entry per CDR3 protein. The sample yields fewer than 250,000 distinct CDR3 sequences, around 25% seen once. This clonotype originated in an adult woman who had mild COVID-19 (a few samples of this study predate the infection). Cell type and time point are not known. The V call is TRBV5-1, the J call TRBJ2-2, with D perhaps matching TRBD1 (6 bases). Input material: PBMCs or a T cell subset sorted from them (not recorded which). CDR3 DNA: TGCGCCAGCAGCTTAAAGGGGGTAAACACCGGGGAGCTGTTTTTT. Its protein product is CASSLKGVNTGELFF.